The 13 T cell receptor beta chains presented below share a single source sample, sequenced in a study of T cells in Graves' hyperthyroidism and ophthalmopathy. Amplified regions were TCR beta CDR3 sequences from RNA transcripts. TCR CDR3 underwent first-round RT-PCR with the HTBI primer set. Via MiXCR, TCRdb re-called the multiplex PCR reads, giving one row per CDR3 protein. The top ten clones hold 45% to 50% of a sample with over 400,000 distinct CDR3 sequences, 22% of them seen once. Specimen: blood. These receptors all stem from a woman between 65 and 79 years old with Graves' ophthalmopathy.

The sample holds a few counts of this clonotype. This chain uses TRBV24-1 with TRBJ2-1, with 11 bases that match TRBD2. V dropped 5 bases and J dropped 0; count of bases not matched to a gene: 11. The CDR3 is 19 amino acids. Germline CDR1 and CDR2: KGHDR and SFDVKD. CDR3 residues: CATSGTGVTSGSSYNEQFF. The DNA of the CDR3 is TGTGCCACCAGTGGAACAGGGGTCACTAGCGGGAGCTCCTACAATGAGCAGTTCTTC.

This clonotype showed up just once. Possible read error: a much larger clone is one base away. The chain combines TRBV6-2 or TRBV6-3 with TRBJ1-2; D is unresolved. Looked up from germline, CDR1 is MNHEY and CDR2 is SVGEGT. The CDR3 consists of 12 residues. Trimming stripped 2 bases from V and 3 bases from J, with 4 bases between. CDR3 DNA sequence: TGTGCCAGCAGTTACGGGGACTATGGCTACACCTTC. Amino acid sequence: CASSYGDYGYTF.

Concerning this clonotype itself: Just one base apart from a much larger clone, this may be a read error. The chain has TRBV6-5 and TRBJ2-1; maybe TRBD2 (5 bases). The CDR3 spans 16 residues. The V end was cut by 2 bases, the J end by 4 bases, with 15 bases between. Germline V gene sequence: CDR1 MNHEY, CDR2 SVGAGI. The CDR3 region is CASSYLEEAGYNEQFF. The CDR3 DNA follows: TGTGCCAGCAGTTACCTTGAGGAGGCCGGGTACAATGAGCAGTTCTTC.

This clonotype was observed many times. The chain has TRBV12-3 or TRBV12-4 and TRBJ1-1; a possible D gene is TRBD1 (6 bases). V gave up 3 bases and J gave up 1 base, with 12 bases separating them. The CDR3 contains 15 residues. Written as DNA, the CDR3 is TGTGCCAGCAGTTTTAGGGGGGTTAGGAACACTGAAGCTTTCTTT. The encoded protein is CASSFRGVRNTEAFF.

This clonotype appeared a few times. The CDR3 spells CASHPRGQIYGYTF. The CDR3 region has the DNA TGTGCCTCCCACCCGAGAGGACAGATCTATGGCTACACCTTC. The rearrangement joins TRBV6-2 or TRBV6-3 to TRBJ1-2; tentatively, D is TRBD1 (6 bases). The V gene's germline CDR1 is MNHEY and CDR2 SVGEGT. Trimming shortened V by 11 bases and J by 4 bases, and 20 bases separated the two germline ends. This CDR3 has 14 residues.

This clonotype was counted between two and nine times. V gene TRBV5-1 combines with J gene TRBJ1-6, with D possibly TRBD1 on 5 matching bases. The CDR3 has 15 amino acids. Germline V gene lookup returns CDR1 SGHRS and CDR2 YFSETQ. V was trimmed by 4 bases and J by 7 bases, leaving 15 bases between them. For the CDR3, the DNA is TGCGCCAGCAGCCTGACAGACAAGGAAAATTCACCCCTCCACTTT. The encoded protein is CASSLTDKENSPLHF. Complete variable domain (other parts from reference TRBV5-1 and TRBJ1-6): KAGVTQTPRYLIKTRGQQVTLSCSPISGHRSVSWYQQTPGQGLQFLFEYFSETQRNKGNFPGRFSGRQFSNSRSEMNVSTLELGDSALYLCASSLTDKENSPLHFGNGTRLTVT.

This clonotype was detected only a few times. V usage is TRBV12-3 or TRBV12-4 and J usage is TRBJ2-7, with D possibly TRBD2 on 5 matching bases. CDR3 size: 14 residues. Trimming cost V 6 bases and J 4 bases, with 16 bases left between them. CDR3 sequence (DNA): TGTGCCAGCAGCAGGCCACCGGAGGAATACGAGCAGTACTTC. Protein: CASSRPPEEYEQYF.

The chain's CDR3 is CASSTSTGGEAFF. In nucleotides, the CDR3 is TGTGCCAGCTCAACTTCGACGGGGGGTGAAGCTTTCTTT. The chain carries TRBV18 and TRBJ1-1; a weak D match, TRBD1 (5 bases). The V end was cut by 5 bases, the J end by 7 bases, with 14 bases between. The CDR3 sequence is 13 residues long. Per germline, CDR1 KGHSH and CDR2 LQKENI.

This clonotype was observed a few times. This chain connects TRBV5-1 to TRBJ1-2, with unresolved D. With 0 bases removed from V and 8 bases from J, the gap between germline ends came to 14 bases. This CDR3 comprises 14 residues. Germline V gene sequence: CDR1 SGHRS, CDR2 YFSETQ. Written as DNA, the CDR3 is TGCGCCAGCAGCTTGGATCGGTGGAAGGACGGCTACACCTTC. This sequence encodes CASSLDRWKDGYTF.

This sequence joins TRBV7-9 and TRBJ2-7; the D is unclear. CDR3 length: 14 residues. Germline V gene lookup returns CDR1 SEHNR and CDR2 FQNEAQ (reference sequence). V was pared by 2 bases and J by 3 bases, with 11 bases between. The CDR3: CASSLSPYYYEQYF. The CDR3 coding sequence is TGTGCCAGCAGCTTATCCCCCTACTACTACGAGCAGTACTTC. Full variable domain (missing parts from reference TRBV7-9 and TRBJ2-7): DTGVSQNPRHKITKRGQNVTFRCDPISEHNRLYWYRQTLGQGPEFLTYFQNEAQLEKSRLLSDRFSAERPKGSFSTLEIQRTEQGDSAMYLCASSLSPYYYEQYFGPGTRLTVT.

A few counts support this clonotype. This rearrangement joins TRBV10-2 to TRBJ1-2, with a tentative D call TRBD1 (5 bases). This CDR3 comprises 13 residues. Germline lookup yields CDR1 WSHSY and CDR2 SAAADI. V lost 3 bases and J lost 1, with 6 bases in between. This CDR3 reads CASSDQGNYGYTF. In DNA form, the CDR3 reads TGCGCCAGCAGTGACCAGGGTAACTATGGCTACACCTTC.

The chain joins TRBV5-1 to TRBJ1-2; a weak D match, TRBD1 (6 bases). This CDR3 region has 14 residues. The V end lost 4 bases, the J end lost 0 bases, and 10 bases lay between the germline ends. CDR1 is SGHRS, CDR2 YFSETQ, per germline. The CDR3 sequence: CASSLWDTNYGYTF. Written as DNA, the CDR3 is TGCGCCAGCAGCCTATGGGACACTAACTATGGCTACACCTTC.

This clonotype appeared many times. This chain joins TRBV12-3 or TRBV12-4 and TRBJ1-4; D is possibly TRBD1 (6 bases). V lost 5 bases and J 5 bases, leaving 12 bases between the germline ends. The CDR3 runs 14 residues. CDR3 DNA: TGTGCCAGCAGTGCCGGGACAAGGAATGAAAAACTGTTTTTT. This encodes CASSAGTRNEKLFF.